The clone carrying this T cell receptor beta chain was counted once. Its antigen is currently unknown. The data belong to a study of shared clonotypes between healthy human individuals. Broader study findings: Despite large depth, rarefaction showed incomplete sorted-subset sequencing.

V was shortened by 6 bases and J by 1 base, with 13 bases between the two germline ends. Germline-derived CDR1 and CDR2 are MNHEY and SMNVEV (reference sequence). The CDR3 is 14 residues long. Assay: immunoSEQ multiplex PCR; the TCRdb copy retains only in-frame clones and omits some. The repertoire includes 2.3 million or so clones, 90% to 95% of them detected once, and 0.35% to 0.45% sits in the top ten. This sequence joins TRBV27 and TRBJ2-7; perhaps TRBD1 as D (6 bases). The TCR originated in a man younger than 30 in good health. Some clones in this sample may be carry-over from other donors' samples. Sequences were obtained from naive CD4+ T cells from PBMCs. Subset here: CD45RA+ positively selected. This chain's CDR3 is CASRGRQVSYEQYF. The CDR3 region has the DNA TGTGCCAGCAGGGGAAGACAGGTGTCCTACGAGCAGTACTTC.